This T cell receptor (beta chain) is drawn from a study of T cells after yellow fever vaccination. About the study: The fractions with low cell numbers were processed using SMART-Seq v4 Ultra Low Input.

Using its own MiXCR run on the 5' RACE reads, TCRdb lists one record per CDR3 protein. The data show hundreds of thousands of distinct CDR3 sequences, 8.7% seen once. This TCR was sampled from a man between 18 and 35 years old who received the YFV17D yellow fever vaccine. Here the sequenced sample was CD4+ T cells sorted from PBMCs, taken 5 days after the yellow fever booster vaccination.

DNA of the CDR3: TGCGCCAGCAGCTTTTCACAATCTGGGGCCAACGTCCTGACTTTC. Its translation is CASSFSQSGANVLTF. This chain joins TRBV5-1 and TRBJ2-6; D is unresolved. V dropped 2 bases and J dropped 1 base, with 7 bases sitting between them. Germline-derived CDR1 and CDR2 are SGHRS and YFSETQ. The CDR3 totals 15 residues.